The present T cell receptor beta chain was sequenced within a study of blood T cell repertoires in COVID-19 (dated by TCRdb to between 2020 and 2021). Concerning the study at large: The collaborator samples originated in the United States, Italy and Spain and spanned the acute and convalescent phases of COVID-19. The prospective study material was composed of cDNA or gDNA derived from T cells, B-cell-depleted T cells, or PBMCs. Sample metadata almost always included a de-identified subject ID, COVID-19 status, age in years and sex. Where available, HLA class I and class II types were taken from metadata supplied by the sample provider and were not determined by assay-based typing. Samples were obtained from the ongoing ImmuneRACE study (first 160 participants) and from over 1,000 subjects provided by 6 global collaborators. A freely available public database, intended as a resource for researchers studying the immune response to SARS-CoV-2, is where the repertoires were released. Deeply sampled blood TCRbeta repertoires from subjects exposed to, actively infected with, or recovered from COVID-19 were included in the dataset.

Each collaborating institution followed its own protocols to collect whole blood in K2EDTA tubes. For TCRbeta analysis, collaborators shipped samples as frozen whole blood, isolated PBMCs, or DNA extracted from either of those sample types. V drops 4 bases and J drops 1 base, leaving 16 bases in between. According to the germline V gene, CDR1 reads SGDLS and CDR2 reads YYNGEE. The CDR3 spans 16 residues, from the cysteine through the phenylalanine. The DNA shown is the 48-base CDR3, in frame from base 1. General study outcomes and caveats: The amount of clinical and demographic metadata varied by source and participant and was provided uncurated.

As concerns this clone: Its antigen is unknown. Per-nucleotide qualities are absent, and no much larger clonotype sits a single base away.

TCRbeta CDR3 regions were amplified from genomic DNA using the immunoSEQ Assay, a bias-controlled multiplex PCR. In the paper's pipeline: The number of nucleated cells in each sample was estimated from the amplification of reference gene primers within the assay. To quantify the absolute abundance of each unique TCRbeta CDR3 rearrangement, sequence reads were collapsed and filtered. For each sample, productive Simpson clonality was calculated as the square root of Simpson's diversity index across productive rearrangements. TCRdb took this table from immuneACCESS and kept in-frame rearrangements with V and J called. Such tables lack part of the clones; where checked against another copy, unresolved V genes explain under half of the gap, and the rest is unexplained. For V, J and clone size, that table is used; D and trimming come from the DNA. The sample table holds 200,000 or so clones, of which roughly 80% were seen once. The top ten clonotypes cover over 5% of the sample.

The TCR sequence derives from a woman aged 30 to 39 with acute or convalescent COVID-19. The sequence is built from TRBV9 and TRBJ2-3; the D gene identity is not certain. The sample was peripheral blood. The CDR3 region: CASSSKASVGTDTQYF. The base sequence is TGTGCCAGCAGCTCAAAAGCGTCGGTGGGCACAGATACGCAGTATTTT.